The rows below give T cell receptor beta chains drawn from one sample of a study of patients and donors after allogeneic stem cell transplantation. MiXCR, applied by TCRdb to the RT-PCR reads, yields one record per CDR3 protein. The sample yields roughly 230,000 distinct CDR3 sequences, roughly 14% seen once. Sequenced sample: blood, either unsorted or a sorted T cell fraction (not recorded which). These receptors were obtained from a human donor who was either an allogeneic HSCT recipient or a stem cell or donor lymphocyte infusion donor (not recorded which). It is not recorded whose cells these are; they may come from a transplant donor. The conserved cysteine and the conserved F or W are not part of the CDR3 here. Fields, in order: J gene, V gene, CDR3 protein.

>TRBJ1-1|TRBV19
ASSINSRGTEAF
>TRBJ2-2|TRBV2
ASSAKQPGELF
>TRBJ2-3|TRBV7-9
ASSWSVGSSTDTQY
>TRBJ1-5|TRBV5-6
ASSLFGGQPQH
>TRBJ2-7|TRBV6-1
ASQSGAAAYEQY
>TRBJ1-1|TRBV7-8
ASSLRMGGVTMNTEAF
>TRBJ1-5|TRBV6-2/TRBV6-3
ASSSSLWGRAGQPQH
>TRBJ2-1|TRBV4-1
ASSHNPGQGASPF
>TRBJ1-5|TRBV27
ASSLDRGSQPQH
>TRBJ2-3|TRBV6-5
ASSYSRPTSTDTQY
>TRBJ2-2|TRBV5-1
ASRSLTENTGELF
>TRBJ1-1|TRBV5-1
ASSLAVGGLTEAF
>TRBJ2-7|TRBV12-3/TRBV12-4
ASSPGQPLYEQY
>TRBJ2-5|TRBV5-1
ASSGQQGETQY
>TRBJ2-1|TRBV28
ASNRAGVRSYNEQF
>TRBJ1-1|TRBV5-1
ASSQTGYNEAF
>TRBJ2-7|TRBV29-1
SGTGGSYEQY